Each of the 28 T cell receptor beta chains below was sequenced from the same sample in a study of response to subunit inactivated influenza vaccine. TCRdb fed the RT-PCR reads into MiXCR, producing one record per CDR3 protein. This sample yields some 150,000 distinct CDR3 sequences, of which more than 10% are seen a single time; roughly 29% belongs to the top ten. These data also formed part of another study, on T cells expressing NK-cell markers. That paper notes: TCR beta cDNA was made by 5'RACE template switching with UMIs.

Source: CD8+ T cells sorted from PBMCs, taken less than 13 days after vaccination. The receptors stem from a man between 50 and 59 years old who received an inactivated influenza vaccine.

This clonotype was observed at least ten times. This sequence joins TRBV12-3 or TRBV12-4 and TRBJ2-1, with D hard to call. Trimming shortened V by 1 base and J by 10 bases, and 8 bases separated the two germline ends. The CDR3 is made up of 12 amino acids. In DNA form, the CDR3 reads TGTGCCAGCAGTTTAGGTACCAGGGAGCAGTTCTTC. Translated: CASSLGTREQFF.

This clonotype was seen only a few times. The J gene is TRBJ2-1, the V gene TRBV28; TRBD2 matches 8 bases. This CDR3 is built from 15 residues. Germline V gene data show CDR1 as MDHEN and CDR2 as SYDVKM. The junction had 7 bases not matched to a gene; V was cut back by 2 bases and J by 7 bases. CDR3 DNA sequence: TGTGCCAGCAGTTTAACGGGGGGGCCAAGAAATGAGCAGTTCTTC. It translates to CASSLTGGPRNEQFF.

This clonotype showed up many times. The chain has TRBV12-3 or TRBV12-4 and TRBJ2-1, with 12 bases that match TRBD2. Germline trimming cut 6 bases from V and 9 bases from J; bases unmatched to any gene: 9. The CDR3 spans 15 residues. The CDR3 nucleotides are TGTGCCAGCAGACGGACTAGCGGGGAAGGTGGTGAGCAGTTCTTC. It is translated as CASRRTSGEGGEQFF.

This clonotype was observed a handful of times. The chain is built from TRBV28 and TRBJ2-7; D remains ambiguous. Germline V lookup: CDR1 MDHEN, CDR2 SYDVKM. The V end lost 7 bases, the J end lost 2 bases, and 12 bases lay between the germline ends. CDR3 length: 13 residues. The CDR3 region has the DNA TGTGCCAGCAACGATGCAGTTACCTACGAGCAGTACTTC. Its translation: CASNDAVTYEQYF.

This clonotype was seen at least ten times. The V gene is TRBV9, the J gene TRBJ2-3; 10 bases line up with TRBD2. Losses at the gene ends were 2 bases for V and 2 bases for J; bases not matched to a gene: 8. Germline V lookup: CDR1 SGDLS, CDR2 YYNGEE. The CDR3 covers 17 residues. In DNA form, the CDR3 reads TGTGCCAGCAGCGTCTTAAGCGGGGGGGATACCACAGATACGCAGTATTTT. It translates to CASSVLSGGDTTDTQYF.

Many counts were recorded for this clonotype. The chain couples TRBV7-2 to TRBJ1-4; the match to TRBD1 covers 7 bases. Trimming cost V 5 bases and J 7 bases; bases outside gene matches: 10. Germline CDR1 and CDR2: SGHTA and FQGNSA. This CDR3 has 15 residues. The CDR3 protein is CASSELTGPLEKLFF. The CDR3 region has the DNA TGTGCCAGCAGCGAGCTGACAGGGCCTCTTGAAAAACTGTTTTTT. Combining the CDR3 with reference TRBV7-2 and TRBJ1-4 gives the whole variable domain GAGVSQSPSNKVTEKGKDVELRCDPISGHTALYWYRQSLGQGLEFLIYFQGNSAPDKSGLPSDRFSAERTGGSVSTLTIQRTQQEDSAVYLCASSELTGPLEKLFFGSGTQLSVL.

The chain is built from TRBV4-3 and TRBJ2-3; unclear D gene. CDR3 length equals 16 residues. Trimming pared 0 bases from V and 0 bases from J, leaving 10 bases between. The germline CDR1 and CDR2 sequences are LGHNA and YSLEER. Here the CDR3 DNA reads TGCGCCAGCAGCCAAGACGCCGCGGCTAGCACAGATACGCAGTATTTT. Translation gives CASSQDAAASTDTQYF.

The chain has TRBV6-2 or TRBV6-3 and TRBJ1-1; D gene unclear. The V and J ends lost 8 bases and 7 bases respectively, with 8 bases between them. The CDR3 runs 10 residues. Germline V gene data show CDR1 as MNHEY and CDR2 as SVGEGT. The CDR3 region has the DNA TGTGCCAGCCAGGACCGTGAAGCTTTCTTT. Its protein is CASQDREAFF.

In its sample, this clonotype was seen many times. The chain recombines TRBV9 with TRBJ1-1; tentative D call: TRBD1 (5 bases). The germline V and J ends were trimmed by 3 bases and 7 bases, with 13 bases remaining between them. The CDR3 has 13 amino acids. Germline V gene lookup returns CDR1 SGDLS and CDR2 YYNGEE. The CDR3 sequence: CASSGTGGSEAFF. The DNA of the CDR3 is TGTGCCAGCAGCGGGACCGGGGGGAGTGAAGCTTTCTTT.

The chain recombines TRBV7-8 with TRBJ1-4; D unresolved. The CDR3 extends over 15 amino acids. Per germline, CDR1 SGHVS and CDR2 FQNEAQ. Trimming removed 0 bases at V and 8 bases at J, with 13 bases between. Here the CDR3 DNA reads TGTGCCAGCAGCTTAGCTAGGGTCGGCTGGGAAAAACTGTTTTTT. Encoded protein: CASSLARVGWEKLFF.

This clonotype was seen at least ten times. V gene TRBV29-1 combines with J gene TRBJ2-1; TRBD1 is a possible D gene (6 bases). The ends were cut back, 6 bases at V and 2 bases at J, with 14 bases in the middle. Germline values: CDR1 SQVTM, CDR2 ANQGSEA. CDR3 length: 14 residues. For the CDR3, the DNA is TGCAGCGTAGAGACAGGACAGACCTACAATGAGCAGTTCTTC. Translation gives CSVETGQTYNEQFF.

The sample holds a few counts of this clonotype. CDR3 nucleotide sequence: TGCGCCAGCAGCCAAGATGGTGCCCCACAGGGCTACAATGAGCAGTTCTTC. Its protein is CASSQDGAPQGYNEQFF. The chain employs TRBV4-3 and TRBJ2-1; D may be TRBD1 (6 bases). The V end lost 0 bases, the J end lost 3 bases, and 15 bases lay between the germline ends. Germline V gives CDR1 LGHNA, CDR2 YSLEER. The CDR3 extends over 17 amino acids.

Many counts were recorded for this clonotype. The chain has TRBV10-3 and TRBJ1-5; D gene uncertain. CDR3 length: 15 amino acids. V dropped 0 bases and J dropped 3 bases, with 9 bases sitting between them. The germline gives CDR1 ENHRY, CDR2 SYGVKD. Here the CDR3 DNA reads TGTGCCATCAGTGAGTCAGGAGGGTCCAATCAGCCCCAGCATTTT. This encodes CAISESGGSNQPQHF.

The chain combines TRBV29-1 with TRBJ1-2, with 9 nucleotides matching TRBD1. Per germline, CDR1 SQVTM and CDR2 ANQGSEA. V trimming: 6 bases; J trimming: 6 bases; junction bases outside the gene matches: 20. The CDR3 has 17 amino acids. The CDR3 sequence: CSVDGPGQGGVFDGYTF. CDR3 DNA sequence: TGCAGCGTCGACGGACCGGGACAGGGAGGAGTATTCGATGGCTACACCTTC. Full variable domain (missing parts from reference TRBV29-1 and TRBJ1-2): SAVISQKPSRDICQRGTSLTIQCQVDSQVTMMFWYRQQPGQSLTLIATANQGSEATYESGFVIDKFPISRPNLTFSTLTVSNMSPEDSSIYLCSVDGPGQGGVFDGYTFGSGTRLTVV.

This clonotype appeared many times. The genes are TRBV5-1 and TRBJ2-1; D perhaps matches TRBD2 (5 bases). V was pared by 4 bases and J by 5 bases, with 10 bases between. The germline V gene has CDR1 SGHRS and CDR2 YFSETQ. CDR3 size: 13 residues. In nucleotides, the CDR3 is TGCGCCAGCAGCGGGGAGCTTCACAATGAGCAGTTCTTC. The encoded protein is CASSGELHNEQFF.

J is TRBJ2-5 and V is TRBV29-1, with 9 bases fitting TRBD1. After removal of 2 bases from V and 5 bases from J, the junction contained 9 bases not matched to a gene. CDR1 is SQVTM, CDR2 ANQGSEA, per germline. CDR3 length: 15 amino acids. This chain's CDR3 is CSVEPTGGMTETQYF. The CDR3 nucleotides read TGCAGCGTTGAACCAACAGGGGGCATGACCGAGACCCAGTACTTC. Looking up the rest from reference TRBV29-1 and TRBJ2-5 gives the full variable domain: SAVISQKPSRDICQRGTSLTIQCQVDSQVTMMFWYRQQPGQSLTLIATANQGSEATYESGFVIDKFPISRPNLTFSTLTVSNMSPEDSSIYLCSVEPTGGMTETQYFGPGTRLLVL.

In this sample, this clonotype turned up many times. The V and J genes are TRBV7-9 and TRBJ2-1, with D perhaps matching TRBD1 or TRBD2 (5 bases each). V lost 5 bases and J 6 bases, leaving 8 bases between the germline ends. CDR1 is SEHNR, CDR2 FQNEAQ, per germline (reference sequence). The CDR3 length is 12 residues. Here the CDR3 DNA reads TGTGCCAGCAGCCTCGGGGCCAATGAGCAGTTCTTC. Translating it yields CASSLGANEQFF. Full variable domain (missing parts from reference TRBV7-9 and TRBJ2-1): DTGVSQNPRHKITKRGQNVTFRCDPISEHNRLYWYRQTLGQGPEFLTYFQNEAQLEKSRLLSDRFSAERPKGSFSTLEIQRTEQGDSAMYLCASSLGANEQFFGPGTRLTVL.

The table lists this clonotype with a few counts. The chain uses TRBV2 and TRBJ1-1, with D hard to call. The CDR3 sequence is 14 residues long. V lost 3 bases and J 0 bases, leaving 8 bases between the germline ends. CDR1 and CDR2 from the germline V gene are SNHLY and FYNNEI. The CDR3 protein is CASSDWGLNTEAFF. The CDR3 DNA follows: TGTGCCAGCAGTGACTGGGGTTTGAACACTGAAGCTTTCTTT. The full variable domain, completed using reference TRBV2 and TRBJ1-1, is EPEVTQTPSHQVTQMGQEVILRCVPISNHLYFYWYRQILGQKVEFLVSFYNNEISEKSEIFDDQFSVERPDGSNFTLKIRSTKLEDSAMYFCASSDWGLNTEAFFGQGTRLTVV.

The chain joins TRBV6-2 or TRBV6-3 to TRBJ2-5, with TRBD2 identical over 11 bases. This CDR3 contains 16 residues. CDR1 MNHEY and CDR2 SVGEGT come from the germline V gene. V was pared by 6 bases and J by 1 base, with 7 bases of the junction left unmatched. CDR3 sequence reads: CASSLPSGGIQETQYF. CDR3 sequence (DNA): TGTGCCAGCAGCCTCCCTAGCGGGGGGATCCAAGAGACCCAGTACTTC.

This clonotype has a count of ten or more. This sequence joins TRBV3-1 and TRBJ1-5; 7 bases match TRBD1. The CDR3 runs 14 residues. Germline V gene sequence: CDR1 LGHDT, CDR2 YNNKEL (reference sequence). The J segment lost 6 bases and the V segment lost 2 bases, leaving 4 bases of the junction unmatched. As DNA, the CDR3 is TGTGCCAGCAGCCAAACCACAGGGGCTCAGCCCCAGCATTTT. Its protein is CASSQTTGAQPQHF. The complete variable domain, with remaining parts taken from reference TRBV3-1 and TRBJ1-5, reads DTAVSQTPKYLVTQMGNDKSIKCEQNLGHDTMYWYKQDSKKFLKIMFSYNNKELIINETVPNRFSPKSPDKAHLNLHINSLELGDSAVYFCASSQTTGAQPQHFGDGTRLSIL.

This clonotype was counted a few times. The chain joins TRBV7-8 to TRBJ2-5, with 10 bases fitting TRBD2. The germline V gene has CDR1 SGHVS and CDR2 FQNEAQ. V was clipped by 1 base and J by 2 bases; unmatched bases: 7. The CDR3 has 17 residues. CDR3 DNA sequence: TGTGCCAGCAGCTTAGTGGAGCTAGCGGGGGTACAAGAGACCCAGTACTTC. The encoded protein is CASSLVELAGVQETQYF.

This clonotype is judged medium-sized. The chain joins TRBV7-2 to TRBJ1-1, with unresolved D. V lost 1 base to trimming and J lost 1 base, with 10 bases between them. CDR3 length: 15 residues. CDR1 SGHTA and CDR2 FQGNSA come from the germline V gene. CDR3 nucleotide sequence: TGTGCCAGCAGCTTAGTTGGAGGGAGGAACACTGAAGCTTTCTTT. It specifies CASSLVGGRNTEAFF.

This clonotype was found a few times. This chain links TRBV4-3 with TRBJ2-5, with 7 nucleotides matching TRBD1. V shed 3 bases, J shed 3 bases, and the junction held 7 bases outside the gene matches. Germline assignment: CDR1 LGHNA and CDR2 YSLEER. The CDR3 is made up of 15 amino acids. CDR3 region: CASSHSTGREETQYF. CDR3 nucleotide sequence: TGCGCCAGCAGCCATTCGACAGGGCGCGAAGAGACCCAGTACTTC.

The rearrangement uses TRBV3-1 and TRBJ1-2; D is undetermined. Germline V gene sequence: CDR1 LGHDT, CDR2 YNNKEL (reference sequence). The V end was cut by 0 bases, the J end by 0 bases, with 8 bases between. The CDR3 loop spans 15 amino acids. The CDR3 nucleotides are TGTGCCAGCAGCCAAGATCCTGATTCTAACTATGGCTACACCTTC. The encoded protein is CASSQDPDSNYGYTF.

This CDR3 reads CASSFGQPYEQYF. CDR3 nucleotide sequence: TGTGCCAGCAGTTTCGGTCAGCCCTACGAGCAGTACTTC. The rearrangement uses TRBV12-3 or TRBV12-4 and TRBJ2-7; D is undetermined. CDR3 size: 13 residues. Trimming removed 3 bases at V and 2 bases at J, with 8 bases between.

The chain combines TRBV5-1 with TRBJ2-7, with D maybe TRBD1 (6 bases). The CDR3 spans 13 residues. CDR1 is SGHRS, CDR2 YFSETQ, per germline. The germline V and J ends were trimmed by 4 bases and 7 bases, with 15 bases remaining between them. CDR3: CASSIGQSQEQYF. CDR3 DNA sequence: TGCGCCAGCAGCATCGGACAGAGTCAGGAGCAGTACTTC.

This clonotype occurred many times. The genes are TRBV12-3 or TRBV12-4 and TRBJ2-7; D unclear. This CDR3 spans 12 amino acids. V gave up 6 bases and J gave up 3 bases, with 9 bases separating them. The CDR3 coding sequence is TGTGCCAGCAGCCCTGATCGCTACGAGCAGTACTTC. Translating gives CASSPDRYEQYF.

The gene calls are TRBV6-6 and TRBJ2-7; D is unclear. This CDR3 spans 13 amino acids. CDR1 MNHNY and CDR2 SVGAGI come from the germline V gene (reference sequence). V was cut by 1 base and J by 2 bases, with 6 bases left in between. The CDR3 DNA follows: TGTGCCAGCAGTTACTTTATAACCTACGAGCAGTACTTC. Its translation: CASSYFITYEQYF.